Sequencing of this T cell receptor beta chain was carried out in a study of T cells in narcolepsy. As for the study in general: Donors had narcolepsy type 1 or type 2, or were healthy controls.

To note about this clone: Its antigen is not known.

Study findings and constraints: HCRT-specific and TRIB2-specific autoreactive clonotypes appeared among same-patient CSF and blood CD4+ clonotypes. Autoreactive clone sequences were missing from some blood memory CD4+ repertoires.

Measured with immunoSEQ multiplex PCR; TCRdb has only the in-frame clones, and not every one. The sample holds about 33,000 clones, roughly 90% seen once. The origin of this receptor is a human donor with narcolepsy. Sequenced: CD45RA- memory CD4+ T cells from PBMCs.

This CDR3 reads CASSSEHRTSNYGYTF. The CDR3 DNA reads TGTGCCAGCAGCAGTGAGCACCGAACCTCTAACTATGGCTACACCTTC. The chain links TRBV7-2 to TRBJ1-2; D gene unclear. The CDR3 spans 16 residues. The V end lost 5 bases, the J end lost 0 bases, and 16 bases lay between the germline ends. Germline lookup yields CDR1 SGHTA and CDR2 FQGNSA. The whole variable domain, remainder taken from reference TRBV7-2 and TRBJ1-2, is GAGVSQSPSNKVTEKGKDVELRCDPISGHTALYWYRQSLGQGLEFLIYFQGNSAPDKSGLPSDRFSAERTGGSVSTLTIQRTQQEDSAVYLCASSSEHRTSNYGYTFGSGTRLTVV.